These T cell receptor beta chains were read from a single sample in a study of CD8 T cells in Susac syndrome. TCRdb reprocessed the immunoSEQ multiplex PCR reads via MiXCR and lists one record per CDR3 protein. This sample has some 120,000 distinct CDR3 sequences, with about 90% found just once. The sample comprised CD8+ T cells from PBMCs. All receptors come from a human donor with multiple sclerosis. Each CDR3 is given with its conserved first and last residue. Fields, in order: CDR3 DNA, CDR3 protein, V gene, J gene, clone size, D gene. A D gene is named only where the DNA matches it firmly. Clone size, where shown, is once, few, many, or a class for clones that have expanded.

DNA: TGTGCCACCAGCAGAGATAATTACCAAGAGACCCAGTACTTC; CDR3: CATSRDNYQETQYF; V: TRBV15; J: TRBJ2-5; size: once; D: -
DNA: TGTGCCACCAGCACTACTGAGGGGAATCAGCCCCAGCATTTT; CDR3: CATSTTEGNQPQHF; V: TRBV15; J: TRBJ1-5; size: -; D: -
DNA: TGTGCCACCAGTGATGCGGGGAACAATCAGCCCCAGCATTTT; CDR3: CATSDAGNNQPQHF; V: TRBV24-1; J: TRBJ1-5; size: -; D: -
DNA: TGTGCCAGCAGTCGGACTAGCGGGAGGGCCGGGGAGACCCAGTACTTC; CDR3: CASSRTSGRAGETQYF; V: TRBV12-3/TRBV12-4; J: TRBJ2-5; size: -; D: TRBD2
DNA: TGCGCCAGCAGCCAAGATTCGCCGTTGGCTGGAAACACCATATATTTT; CDR3: CASSQDSPLAGNTIYF; V: TRBV4-1; J: TRBJ1-3; size: -; D: -
DNA: TGTGCCACCTCTCAGGTCGGTAGCGGGATCGATGAGCAGTTCTTC; CDR3: CATSQVGSGIDEQFF; V: TRBV24-1; J: TRBJ2-1; size: -; D: TRBD2
DNA: TGTGCCAGCAGCTTGAATCTGGGGTTGGCTGAAGCTTTCTTT; CDR3: CASSLNLGLAEAFF; V: TRBV5-5; J: TRBJ1-1; size: once; D: -
DNA: TGTGCCAGTAGTCCTGGCGGCCCCCCGGATGAAAAACTGTTTTTT; CDR3: CASSPGGPPDEKLFF; V: TRBV19; J: TRBJ1-4; size: -; D: -
DNA: TGTGCCAGCTCATCTAGCTCCTACGAGCAGTACTTC; CDR3: CASSSSSYEQYF; V: TRBV7-9; J: TRBJ2-7; size: many; D: -
DNA: TGTGCCAGCAGCTTCCTTTCTCCAGGGACGCCCACAAACACTGAAGCTTTCTTT; CDR3: CASSFLSPGTPTNTEAFF; V: TRBV7-6; J: TRBJ1-1; size: -; D: -
DNA: TGCAGCGCCCGGTCGGCACTCACTGAAGCTTTCTTT; CDR3: CSARSALTEAFF; V: TRBV29-1; J: TRBJ1-1; size: -; D: -
DNA: TGTGCCACCAGCAGGGCCTACCATCGGCAGGGCGGCGAGACCCAGTACTTC; CDR3: CATSRAYHRQGGETQYF; V: TRBV15; J: TRBJ2-5; size: -; D: -
DNA: TGTGCCTGGAGTCAGGGAGGAGGGGCTGAGCAGTTCTTC; CDR3: CAWSQGGGAEQFF; V: TRBV30; J: TRBJ2-1; size: once; D: -
DNA: TGTGCCAGCACCTACGGATCCGGACCCCTCTATGAGCAGTTCTTC; CDR3: CASTYGSGPLYEQFF; V: TRBV6-2/TRBV6-3; J: TRBJ2-1; size: -; D: -
DNA: TGCAGCCTCAACGAAAGAGGTAGCCTGAACACTGAAGCTTTCTTT; CDR3: CSLNERGSLNTEAFF; V: TRBV29-1; J: TRBJ1-1; size: -; D: -
DNA: TGTGCCACCGGACTAGCGGGAGGAACAGATACGCAGTATTTT; CDR3: CATGLAGGTDTQYF; V: TRBV10-3; J: TRBJ2-3; size: -; D: TRBD2
DNA: TGTGCCAGCAGCCCGGGACAGGGAATGACCCAGTACTTC; CDR3: CASSPGQGMTQYF; V: TRBV12-3/TRBV12-4; J: TRBJ2-5; size: -; D: TRBD1
DNA: TGTGCCTTACTAGCGGGGCCCACAGATACGCAGTATTTT; CDR3: CALLAGPTDTQYF; V: TRBV30; J: TRBJ2-3; size: -; D: TRBD2
DNA: TGCGCCAGCAGCCGCTCCCTGGGGGGGCCCTCCTACGAGCAGTACTTC; CDR3: CASSRSLGGPSYEQYF; V: TRBV4-3; J: TRBJ2-7; size: once; D: -
DNA: TGTGCCAGCAGTGGACTAGCGGGTCATAAAGAGACCCAGTACTTC; CDR3: CASSGLAGHKETQYF; V: TRBV27; J: TRBJ2-5; size: -; D: TRBD2
DNA: TGTGCCTGGAGTGGACATAACCCAGATACGCAGTATTTT; CDR3: CAWSGHNPDTQYF; V: TRBV30; J: TRBJ2-3; size: -; D: -
DNA: TGTGCCAGCAGTGAAGTACCGAGGATCACCGTCGACGAGACCCAGTACTTC; CDR3: CASSEVPRITVDETQYF; V: TRBV6-1; J: TRBJ2-5; size: -; D: -
DNA: TGTGCCAGCAGCTTAGCCGTAAGGGACTACGAGCAGTACTTC; CDR3: CASSLAVRDYEQYF; V: TRBV7-8; J: TRBJ2-7; size: -; D: -
DNA: TGCGCCAGCAGCCAAGTGGGAGCGGGGGTTATGACCCAGTACTTC; CDR3: CASSQVGAGVMTQYF; V: TRBV4-1; J: TRBJ2-5; size: -; D: TRBD2
DNA: TGCGCCAGCAGCGAAAGAGAAGGGGCGAAGACCCAGTACTTC; CDR3: CASSEREGAKTQYF; V: TRBV4-1; J: TRBJ2-5; size: -; D: -
DNA: TGTGCCAGCAGCCAAGATCTTACACGACTCGTGGGCTACGAGCAGTACTTC; CDR3: CASSQDLTRLVGYEQYF; V: TRBV4-2; J: TRBJ2-7; size: -; D: -
DNA: TGCGCCACCACTGGGACAGATCCTTACGAGCAGTACTTC; CDR3: CATTGTDPYEQYF; V: TRBV4-1; J: TRBJ2-7; size: -; D: TRBD1
DNA: TGTGCCAGTAGAGCGGGAGGGTACGACGAGCAGTACTTC; CDR3: CASRAGGYDEQYF; V: TRBV19; J: TRBJ2-7; size: -; D: TRBD2
DNA: TGCGCCAGCAGCCAAGATCGGCTCGAGCAGTACTTC; CDR3: CASSQDRLEQYF; V: TRBV4-1; J: TRBJ2-7; size: once; D: -